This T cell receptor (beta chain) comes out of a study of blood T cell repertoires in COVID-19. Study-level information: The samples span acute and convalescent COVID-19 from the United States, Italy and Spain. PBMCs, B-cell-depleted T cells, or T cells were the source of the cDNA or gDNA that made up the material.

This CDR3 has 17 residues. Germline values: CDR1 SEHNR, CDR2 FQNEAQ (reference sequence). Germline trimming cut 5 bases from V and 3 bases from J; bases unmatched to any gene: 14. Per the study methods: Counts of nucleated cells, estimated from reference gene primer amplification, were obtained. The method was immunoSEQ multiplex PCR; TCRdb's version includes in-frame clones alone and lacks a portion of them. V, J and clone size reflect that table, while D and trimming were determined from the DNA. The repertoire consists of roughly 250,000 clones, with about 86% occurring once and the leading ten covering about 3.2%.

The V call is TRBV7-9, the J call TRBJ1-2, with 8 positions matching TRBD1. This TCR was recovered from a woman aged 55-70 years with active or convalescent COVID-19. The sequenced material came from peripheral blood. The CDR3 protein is CASSTLPQGALDYGYTF. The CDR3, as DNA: TGTGCCAGCAGCACACTCCCCCAGGGGGCCTTGGACTATGGCTACACCTTC.